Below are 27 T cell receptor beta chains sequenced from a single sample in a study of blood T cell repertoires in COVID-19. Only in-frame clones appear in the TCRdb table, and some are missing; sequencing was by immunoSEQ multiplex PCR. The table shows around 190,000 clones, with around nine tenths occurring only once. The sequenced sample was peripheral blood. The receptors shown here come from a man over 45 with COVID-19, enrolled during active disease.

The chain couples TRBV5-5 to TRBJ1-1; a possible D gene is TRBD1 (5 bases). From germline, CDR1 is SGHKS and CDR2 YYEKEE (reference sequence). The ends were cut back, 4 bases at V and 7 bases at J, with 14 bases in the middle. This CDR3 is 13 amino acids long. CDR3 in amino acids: CASSPVTTGEAFF. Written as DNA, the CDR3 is TGTGCCAGCAGCCCCGTTACCACAGGTGAAGCTTTCTTT.

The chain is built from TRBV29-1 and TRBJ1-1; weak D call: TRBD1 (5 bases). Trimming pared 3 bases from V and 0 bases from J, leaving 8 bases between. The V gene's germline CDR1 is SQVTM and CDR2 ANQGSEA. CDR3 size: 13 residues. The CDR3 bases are TGCAGCGTTGAGGGACTTTTGAACACTGAAGCTTTCTTT. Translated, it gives CSVEGLLNTEAFF. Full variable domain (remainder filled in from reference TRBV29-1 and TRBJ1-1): SAVISQKPSRDICQRGTSLTIQCQVDSQVTMMFWYRQQPGQSLTLIATANQGSEATYESGFVIDKFPISRPNLTFSTLTVSNMSPEDSSIYLCSVEGLLNTEAFFGQGTRLTVV.

In nucleotides, the CDR3 is TGTGCCAGCAGTTTTGACAGATCAAAACTGTTTTTT. Residues: CASSFDRSKLFF. The gene calls are TRBV28 and TRBJ1-4; TRBD1 is a possible D gene (5 bases). Germline loops: CDR1 MDHEN, CDR2 SYDVKM. The CDR3 is 12 amino acids. V was trimmed by 3 bases and J by 10 bases, leaving 9 bases between them.

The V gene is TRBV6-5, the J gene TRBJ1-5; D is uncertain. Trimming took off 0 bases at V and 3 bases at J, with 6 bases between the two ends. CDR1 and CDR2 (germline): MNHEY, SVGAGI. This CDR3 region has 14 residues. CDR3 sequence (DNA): TGTGCCAGCAGTTACTCGGGCTTCAATCAGCCCCAGCATTTT. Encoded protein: CASSYSGFNQPQHF.

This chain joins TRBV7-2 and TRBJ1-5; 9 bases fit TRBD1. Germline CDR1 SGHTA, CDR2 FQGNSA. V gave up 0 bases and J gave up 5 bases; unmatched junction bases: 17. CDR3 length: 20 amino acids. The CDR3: CASSLAGGDRGAPGDQPQHF. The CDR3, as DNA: TGTGCCAGCAGCTTAGCAGGCGGAGACAGGGGGGCCCCCGGTGATCAGCCCCAGCATTTT.

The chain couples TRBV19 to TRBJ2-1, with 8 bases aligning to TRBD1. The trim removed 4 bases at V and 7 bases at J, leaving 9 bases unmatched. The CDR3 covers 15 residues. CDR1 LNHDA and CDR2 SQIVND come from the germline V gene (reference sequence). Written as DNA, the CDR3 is TGTGCCAGTAGTAACGGACAGGGAAGTCGGAATGAGCAGTTCTTC. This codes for CASSNGQGSRNEQFF.

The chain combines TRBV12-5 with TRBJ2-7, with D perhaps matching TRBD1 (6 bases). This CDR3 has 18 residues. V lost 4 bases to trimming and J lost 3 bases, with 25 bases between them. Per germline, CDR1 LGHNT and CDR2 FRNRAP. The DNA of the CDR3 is TGTGCTAGTGGTTCCCCGGGCTTTCGGCAGGGGATCTACTACGAGCAGTACTTC. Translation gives CASGSPGFRQGIYYEQYF.

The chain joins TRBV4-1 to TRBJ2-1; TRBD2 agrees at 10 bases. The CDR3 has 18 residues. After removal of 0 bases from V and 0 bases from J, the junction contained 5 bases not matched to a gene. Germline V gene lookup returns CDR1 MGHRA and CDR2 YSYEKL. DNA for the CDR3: TGCGCCAGCAGCCAAGACACCCTAGCGGGAGTCTCCTACAATGAGCAGTTCTTC. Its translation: CASSQDTLAGVSYNEQFF.

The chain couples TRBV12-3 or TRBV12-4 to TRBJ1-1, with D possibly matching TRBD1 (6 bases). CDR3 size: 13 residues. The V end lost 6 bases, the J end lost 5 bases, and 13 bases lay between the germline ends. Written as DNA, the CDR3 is TGTGCCAGCAGCAAGGGGGTCGGGACTGAAGCTTTCTTT. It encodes CASSKGVGTEAFF.

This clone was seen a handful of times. The chain's CDR3 is CASSLFRDTEAFF. The CDR3 nucleotides are TGTGCCAGCAGTTTATTCAGGGATACTGAAGCTTTCTTT. This chain uses TRBV27 with TRBJ1-1, with TRBD1 as a possible D gene (5 bases). The length of the CDR3 is 13 residues. From germline, CDR1 is MNHEY and CDR2 SMNVEV (reference sequence). The germline V and J ends were trimmed by 1 base and 5 bases, with 8 bases remaining between them.

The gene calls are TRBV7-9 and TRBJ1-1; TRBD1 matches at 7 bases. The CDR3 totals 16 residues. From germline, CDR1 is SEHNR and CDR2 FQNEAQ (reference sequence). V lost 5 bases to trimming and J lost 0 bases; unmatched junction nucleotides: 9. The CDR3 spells CASSPRGGLMNTEAFF. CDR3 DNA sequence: TGTGCCAGCAGCCCACGAGGGGGCCTCATGAACACTGAAGCTTTCTTT.

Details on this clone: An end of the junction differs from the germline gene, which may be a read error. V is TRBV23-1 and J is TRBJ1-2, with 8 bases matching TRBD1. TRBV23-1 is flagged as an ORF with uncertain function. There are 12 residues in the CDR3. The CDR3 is CASRRTGSFGDF. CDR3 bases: TGCGCCAGCAGGAGGACAGGGAGTTTCGGCGACTTC.

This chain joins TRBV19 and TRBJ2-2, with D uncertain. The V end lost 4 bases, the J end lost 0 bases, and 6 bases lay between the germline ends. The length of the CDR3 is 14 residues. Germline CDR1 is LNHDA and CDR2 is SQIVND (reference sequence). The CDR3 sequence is CASSRGANTGELFF. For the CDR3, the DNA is TGTGCCAGTAGTAGAGGAGCGAACACCGGGGAGCTGTTTTTT.

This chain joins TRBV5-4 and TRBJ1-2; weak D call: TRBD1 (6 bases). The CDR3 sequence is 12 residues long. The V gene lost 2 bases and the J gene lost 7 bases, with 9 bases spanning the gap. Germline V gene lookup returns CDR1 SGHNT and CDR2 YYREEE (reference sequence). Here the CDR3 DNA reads TGTGCCAGCAGCTTAAGGACAGTTGGCTACACCTTC. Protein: CASSLRTVGYTF.

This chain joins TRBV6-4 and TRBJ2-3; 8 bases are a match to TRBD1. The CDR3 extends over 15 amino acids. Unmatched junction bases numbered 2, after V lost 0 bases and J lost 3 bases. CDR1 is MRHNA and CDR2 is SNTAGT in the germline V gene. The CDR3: CASSDSGTGTDTQYF. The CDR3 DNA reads TGTGCCAGCAGTGACTCCGGGACAGGAACAGATACGCAGTATTTT.

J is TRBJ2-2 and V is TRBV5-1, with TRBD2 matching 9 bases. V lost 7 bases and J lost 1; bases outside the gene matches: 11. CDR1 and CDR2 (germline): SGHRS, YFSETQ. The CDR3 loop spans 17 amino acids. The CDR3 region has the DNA TGCGCCAGCCGGGCGACTAGCGGCCAAATGAACACCGGGGAGCTGTTTTTT. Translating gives CASRATSGQMNTGELFF.

The CDR3 DNA is TGCAGCGTTGTGTACGGGGGGCAGGGTGAAGGGCAGCCCCAGCATTTT. Protein product: CSVVYGGQGEGQPQHF. This chain uses TRBV29-1 with TRBJ1-5, with D possibly matching TRBD1 (6 bases). Germline V gives CDR1 SQVTM, CDR2 ANQGSEA. V shed 4 bases and J shed 7 bases, with 23 bases lying between them. The CDR3 runs 16 residues.

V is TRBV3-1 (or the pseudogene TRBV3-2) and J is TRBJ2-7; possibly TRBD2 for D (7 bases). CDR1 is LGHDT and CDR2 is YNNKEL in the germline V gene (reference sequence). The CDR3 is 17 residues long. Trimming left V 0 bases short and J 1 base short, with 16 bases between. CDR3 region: CASSQDPGLGGSYEQYF. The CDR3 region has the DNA TGTGCCAGCAGCCAAGATCCAGGACTAGGGGGTTCCTACGAGCAGTACTTC.

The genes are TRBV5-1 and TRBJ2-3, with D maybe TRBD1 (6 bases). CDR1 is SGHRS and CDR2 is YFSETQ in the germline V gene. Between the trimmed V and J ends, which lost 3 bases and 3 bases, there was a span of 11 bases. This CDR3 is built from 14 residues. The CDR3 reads CASSSGTTTDTQYF. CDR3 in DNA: TGCGCCAGCAGCTCAGGGACAACGACAGATACGCAGTATTTT. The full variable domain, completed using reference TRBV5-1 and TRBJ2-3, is KAGVTQTPRYLIKTRGQQVTLSCSPISGHRSVSWYQQTPGQGLQFLFEYFSETQRNKGNFPGRFSGRQFSNSRSEMNVSTLELGDSALYLCASSSGTTTDTQYFGPGTRLTVL.

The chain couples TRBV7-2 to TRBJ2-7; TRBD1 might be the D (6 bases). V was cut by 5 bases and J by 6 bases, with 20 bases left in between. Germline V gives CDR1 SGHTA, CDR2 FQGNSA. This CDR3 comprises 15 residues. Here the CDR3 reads CASSQLQGRLSEQYF. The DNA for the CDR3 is TGTGCCAGCAGCCAACTACAGGGAAGGTTGAGCGAGCAGTACTTC.

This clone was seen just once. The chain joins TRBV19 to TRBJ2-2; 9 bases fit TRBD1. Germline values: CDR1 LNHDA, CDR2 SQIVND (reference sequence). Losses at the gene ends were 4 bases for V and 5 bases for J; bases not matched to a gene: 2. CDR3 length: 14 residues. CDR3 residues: CASSRDRDTGELFF. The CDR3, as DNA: TGTGCCAGTAGTAGGGACAGGGATACCGGGGAGCTGTTTTTT.

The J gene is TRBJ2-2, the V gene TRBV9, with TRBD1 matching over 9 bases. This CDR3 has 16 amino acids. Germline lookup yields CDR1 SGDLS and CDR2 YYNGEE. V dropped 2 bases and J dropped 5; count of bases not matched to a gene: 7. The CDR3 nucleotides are TGTGCCAGCAGCGTTACTGGACAGGGGCGGACCGGGGAGCTGTTTTTT. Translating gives CASSVTGQGRTGELFF.

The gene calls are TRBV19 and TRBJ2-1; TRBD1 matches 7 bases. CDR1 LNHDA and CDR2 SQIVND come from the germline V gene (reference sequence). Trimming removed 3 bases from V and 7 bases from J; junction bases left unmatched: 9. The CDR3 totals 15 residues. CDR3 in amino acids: CASSMRQGPVNEQFF. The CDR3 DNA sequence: TGTGCCAGTAGTATGAGACAGGGACCTGTGAATGAGCAGTTCTTC.

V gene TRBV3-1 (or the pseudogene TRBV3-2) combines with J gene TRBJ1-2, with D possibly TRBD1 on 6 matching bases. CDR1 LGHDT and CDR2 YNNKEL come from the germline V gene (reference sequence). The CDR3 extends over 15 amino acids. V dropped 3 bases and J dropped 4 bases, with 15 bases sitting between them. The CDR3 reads CASSQRGGARYGYTF. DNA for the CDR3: TGTGCCAGCAGCCAGAGGGGGGGCGCGCGCTATGGCTACACCTTC.

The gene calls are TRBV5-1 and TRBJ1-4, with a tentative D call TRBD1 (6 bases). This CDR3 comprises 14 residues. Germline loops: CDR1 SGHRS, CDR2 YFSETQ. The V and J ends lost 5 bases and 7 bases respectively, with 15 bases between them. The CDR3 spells CASRAAGALEKLFF. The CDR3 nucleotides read TGCGCCAGCAGGGCCGCAGGGGCGCTTGAAAAACTGTTTTTT.

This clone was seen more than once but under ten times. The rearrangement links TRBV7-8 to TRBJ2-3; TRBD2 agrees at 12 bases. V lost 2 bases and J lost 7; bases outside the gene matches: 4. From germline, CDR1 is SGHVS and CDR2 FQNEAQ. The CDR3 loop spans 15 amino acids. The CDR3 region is CASSLRLAGVNTQYF. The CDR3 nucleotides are TGTGCCAGCAGCTTAAGACTAGCGGGGGTGAATACGCAGTATTTT.

DNA of the CDR3: TGTGCCAGCAGCTACGAGACAGGGGGCACAGATACGCAGTATTTT. Protein: CASSYETGGTDTQYF. The rearrangement links TRBV7-3 to TRBJ2-3, with 8 bases fitting TRBD1. There are 15 residues in the CDR3. J was trimmed by 1 base and V by 4 bases; bases with no gene match: 4. The germline V gene encodes CDR1 SGHTA and CDR2 FQGTGA.